This T cell receptor beta chain was recorded in a study of cytomegalovirus exposure and HLA in healthy donors. General study results and limits: More clonal expansion characterized HLA-associated TCR beta chains than equally common others in a later analysis. Reports showed the classifier diagnosing cytomegalovirus status with high specificity and sensitivity. In a later analysis, across HLA loci, associated TCR counts were highest for DRB1, lowest for HLA-C.

The PCR employed 60 Vbeta primers together with 13 Jbeta primers. The assay was immunoSEQ multiplex PCR, and TCRdb's table has in-frame clones only and misses some. The sample includes about 70,000 clones. Between the trimmed V and J ends, which lost 2 bases and 0 bases, there was a span of 8 bases. Per germline, CDR1 LGHNA and CDR2 YSLEER. The CDR3 is 15 amino acids. A remark on this clone: What it binds is not known.

The chain couples TRBV4-3 to TRBJ1-3; tentatively, D is TRBD1 (5 bases). This TCR was recovered from a female donor in good health and CMV-seropositive. Sequencing was performed on PBMCs. The CDR3 reads CASSQNRYSGNTIYF. Here the CDR3 DNA reads TGCGCCAGCAGCCAAAACAGGTACTCTGGAAACACCATATATTTT.